The 28 T cell receptor beta chains reported below all come from one sample, sequenced in a study of post-analysis software for immune sequencing data (dated by TCRdb to between 2015 and 2017). These receptors have no known antigen. Overall study outcomes, separate from this receptor: Patients showed significantly higher frequencies than controls for a handful of TRBV segments, among them TRBV5-6, TRBV5-1 and TRBV20-1.

The method was PCR. TCRdb records Illumina HiSeq 2500 as the sequencer. To reduce PCR and sequencing biases, unique molecular identifiers were built into the TCR beta cDNA libraries. TCRdb reprocessed the public reads (quality trimming at Q25 with fastp, clone calling with MiXCR) and kept in-frame beta chains. Records with the same CDR3 protein are collapsed into one entry carrying the most frequent genes and DNA. The sample table shows some 800,000 distinct CDR3 sequences, and more than 45% are seen once. Roughly 5% of the sample goes to the ten largest clones. Input material: blood. These receptors all stem from a girl aged 10 to 17 with multiple sclerosis.

This clonotype turned up a few times. V is TRBV9 and J is TRBJ2-5; 13 positions agree with TRBD2. The end of the DNA fits TRBJ2-7 better, so the J call may be wrong. CDR3 length equals 17 residues. Germline CDR1 SGDLS, CDR2 YYNGEE. This chain's CDR3 is CASSPRLAGGPSYEQYF. In nucleotides, the CDR3 is TGTGCCAGCAGCCCCAGACTAGCGGGAGGACCCTCCTACGAGCAGTACTTC.

This clonotype has just a few counts. The V gene is TRBV7-2, the J gene TRBJ2-7; 10 nucleotides line up with TRBD2. Germline loops: CDR1 SGHTA, CDR2 FQGNSA. V was pared by 3 bases and J by 0 bases, with 5 bases of the junction left unmatched. The CDR3 is 16 residues long. The CDR3 is CASSLDSGRLSYEQYF. CDR3 sequence (DNA): TGTGCCAGCAGCTTGGATAGCGGGAGGCTCTCCTACGAGCAGTACTTC.

The J gene is TRBJ2-7, the V gene TRBV9, with TRBD1 matching 8 bases. The CDR3 contains 14 residues. Germline V gene lookup returns CDR1 SGDLS and CDR2 YYNGEE. V lost 0 bases to trimming and J lost 4 bases; unmatched junction nucleotides: 3. CDR3 DNA: TGTGCCAGCAGCGTAGGGGACAGGTTATACGAGCAGTACTTC. This codes for CASSVGDRLYEQYF.

The chain employs TRBV29-1 and TRBJ2-1; D gene ambiguous. The CDR3 runs to 11 residues. The V and J ends lost 3 bases and 2 bases respectively, with 2 bases between them. The V gene's germline CDR1 is SQVTM and CDR2 ANQGSEA. CDR3 bases: TGCAGCGTTGATCCCTACAATGAGCAGTTCTTC. Translating it yields CSVDPYNEQFF.

The J gene is TRBJ2-1, the V gene TRBV27, with 8 nucleotides matching TRBD1. From germline, CDR1 is MNHEY and CDR2 SMNVEV (reference sequence). The junction had 6 bases not matched to a gene; V was cut back by 2 bases and J by 0 bases. CDR3 length equals 17 residues. In nucleotides, the CDR3 is TGTGCCAGCAGTTTAACGAATACAGGGGGCTCCTACAATGAGCAGTTCTTC. Translated: CASSLTNTGGSYNEQFF.

This clonotype has more than one count but fewer than ten. This chain joins TRBV9 and TRBJ2-1, with a tentative D call TRBD2 (7 bases). V shed 0 bases and J shed 3 bases, with 16 bases lying between them. Germline V gene data show CDR1 as SGDLS and CDR2 as YYNGEE. This CDR3 has 17 residues. CDR3 DNA sequence: TGTGCCAGCAGCGTAGGGGGGGCGGCTAGCGGCTACAATGAGCAGTTCTTC. Amino acid sequence: CASSVGGAASGYNEQFF.

This clonotype has just a few counts. The rearrangement joins TRBV6-5 to TRBJ2-1; tentatively, D is TRBD2 (6 bases). The CDR3 spans 20 residues. With 0 bases removed from V and 6 bases from J, the gap between germline ends came to 27 bases. Germline assignment: CDR1 MNHEY and CDR2 SVGAGI. CDR3 sequence reads: CASSYSGVMEGGPLFNEQFF. CDR3 bases: TGTGCCAGCAGTTACTCGGGGGTAATGGAGGGAGGCCCCCTCTTCAATGAGCAGTTCTTC.

The V call is TRBV15, the J call TRBJ2-1, with D maybe TRBD1 (6 bases). V lost 0 bases and J 3 bases, leaving 9 bases between the germline ends. This CDR3 is 15 amino acids long. Germline CDR1 and CDR2: LNHNV and YYDKDF (reference sequence). The CDR3 region has the DNA TGTGCCACCAGCAGAGACCGGGACAACTACAATGAGCAGTTCTTC. As protein: CATSRDRDNYNEQFF.

This clonotype has just a few counts. The chain couples TRBV20-1 to TRBJ2-5, with TRBD2 matching 8 bases. CDR1 is DFQATT, CDR2 SNEGSKA, per germline (reference sequence). The CDR3 length is 12 residues. J lost 3 bases, V lost 6 bases, and 3 bases had no gene match. CDR3 region: CSAPLAEETQYF. CDR3 nucleotide sequence: TGCAGTGCCCCACTAGCGGAAGAGACCCAGTACTTC.

This clonotype was observed a handful of times. This chain uses TRBV27 with TRBJ2-2, with D perhaps assigned TRBD1 or TRBD2 (5 bases each). The germline gives CDR1 MNHEY, CDR2 SMNVEV (reference sequence). This CDR3 comprises 12 residues. V lost 5 bases and J 7 bases, leaving 8 bases between the germline ends. The CDR3 region has the DNA TGTGCCAGCAGTCTGAGGGGCGGGGAGCTGTTTTTT. Its protein is CASSLRGGELFF.

The chain carries TRBV2 and TRBJ2-7; D is undetermined. Trimming cost V 4 bases and J 1 base, with 11 bases left between them. Germline CDR1 is SNHLY and CDR2 is FYNNEI. The CDR3 sequence is 14 residues long. In nucleotides, the CDR3 is TGTGCCAGCAGTGTCCCGTTGGGATCCTACGAGCAGTACTTC. Translated: CASSVPLGSYEQYF.

This clonotype has just one count. The chain combines TRBV9 with TRBJ2-1; 7 bases agree with TRBD2. There are 17 residues in the CDR3. The germline V gene has CDR1 SGDLS and CDR2 YYNGEE. V lost 2 bases to trimming and J lost 1 base; unmatched junction nucleotides: 9. For the CDR3, the DNA is TGTGCCAGCAGCGTCGCTAAGGGCGGGAGTTCCTACAATGAGCAGTTCTTC. This encodes CASSVAKGGSSYNEQFF.

Only a few counts were recorded for this clonotype. V usage is TRBV27 and J usage is TRBJ2-7, with D tentatively TRBD1 (6 bases). CDR1 and CDR2 from the germline V gene are MNHEY and SMNVEV (reference sequence). This CDR3 spans 13 amino acids. V lost 10 bases, J lost 2 bases, and 15 bases lay in between. CDR3: CATSGTHTYEQYF. CDR3 bases: TGTGCCACTTCGGGGACACATACCTACGAGCAGTACTTC.

The CDR3 reads CSGWTFGTQFF. The CDR3 DNA reads as TGCAGCGGCTGGACTTTTGGCACGCAGTTCTTC. The chain recombines TRBV29-1 with TRBJ2-1; a possible D gene is TRBD2 (5 bases). The CDR3 consists of 11 residues. The ends were cut back, 7 bases at V and 12 bases at J, with 16 bases in the middle. The germline gives CDR1 SQVTM, CDR2 ANQGSEA.

This clonotype has more than one count but fewer than ten. The chain is built from TRBV9 and TRBJ2-5; TRBD2 might be the D (6 bases). Germline V CDR1 and CDR2: SGDLS, YYNGEE. V lost 4 bases and J 0 bases, leaving 19 bases between the germline ends. CDR3 length: 17 residues. CDR3 region: CASSPPPGTVNQETQYF. The DNA for the CDR3 is TGTGCCAGCAGCCCACCCCCAGGGACTGTCAACCAAGAGACCCAGTACTTC.

The CDR3 sequence is CASRPSGRQRLAGGYEQYF. DNA of the CDR3: TGTGCCAGCAGACCCTCCGGCAGGCAGAGACTAGCGGGAGGTTACGAGCAGTACTTC. The rearrangement links TRBV2 to TRBJ2-4; 13 bases line up with TRBD2. Judging by the DNA end, TRBJ2-7 fits better; the J call may be wrong. The CDR3 spans 19 residues. Germline V gene lookup returns CDR1 SNHLY and CDR2 FYNNEI.

This rearrangement joins TRBV29-1 to TRBJ1-1; unclear D gene. Trimming removed 7 bases at V and 4 bases at J, with 13 bases between. Germline assignment: CDR1 SQVTM and CDR2 ANQGSEA. The CDR3 length is 12 residues. In DNA, the CDR3 is TGCAGCGCCATGGAGGGCGGCACTGAAGCTTTCTTT. Residues: CSAMEGGTEAFF.

The sample holds a few counts of this clonotype. The J gene is TRBJ2-1, the V gene TRBV5-1; a possible D gene is TRBD2 (6 bases). The germline V gene has CDR1 SGHRS and CDR2 YFSETQ. This CDR3 has 14 amino acids. Trimming took 0 bases from V and 10 from J, leaving 14 bases between them. The DNA of the CDR3 is TGCGCCAGCAGCTTGGTGTTCGGCGGGACGGAGCAGTTCTTC. As protein: CASSLVFGGTEQFF. Together with reference TRBV5-1 and TRBJ2-1, the CDR3 gives the full variable domain: KAGVTQTPRYLIKTRGQQVTLSCSPISGHRSVSWYQQTPGQGLQFLFEYFSETQRNKGNFPGRFSGRQFSNSRSEMNVSTLELGDSALYLCASSLVFGGTEQFFGPGTRLTVL.

The chain employs TRBV4-3 and TRBJ2-3; D is unclear. Per the germline V gene, CDR1 is LGHNA and CDR2 is YSLEER. V was trimmed by 5 bases and J by 0 bases, leaving 12 bases between them. This CDR3 has 15 amino acids. CDR3 in amino acids: CASSSSWASTDTQYF. The CDR3 region has the DNA TGCGCCAGCAGCTCCTCCTGGGCTAGCACAGATACGCAGTATTTT.

This chain joins TRBV7-2 and TRBJ2-4; D is ambiguous. Germline lookup yields CDR1 SGHTA and CDR2 FQGNSA. This CDR3 contains 13 residues. Between the trimmed V and J ends, which lost 0 bases and 6 bases, there was a span of 6 bases. CDR3 nucleotide sequence: TGTGCCAGCAGCTTAGCGTCAGGAAACATTCAGTACTTC. Its protein product is CASSLASGNIQYF.

The rearrangement uses TRBV14 and TRBJ1-2, with D hard to call. The CDR3 length is 12 residues. Germline values: CDR1 SGHDN, CDR2 FVKESK. V was trimmed by 0 bases and J by 7 bases, leaving 6 bases between them. CDR3 DNA: TGTGCCAGCAGCCAAGAACGGGTTGGCTACACCTTC. This translates into CASSQERVGYTF.

This chain connects TRBV2 to TRBJ1-2; 10 positions agree with TRBD1. Looked up from germline, CDR1 is SNHLY and CDR2 is FYNNEI. V shed 4 bases and J 8 bases; nucleotides not matched to a gene: 10. The CDR3 is 15 residues long. The CDR3 DNA reads TGTGCCAGCAGTGTGACAGGGGGCGCGGTAGCCGGCTACACCTTC. Translating it yields CASSVTGGAVAGYTF.

The genes are TRBV9 and TRBJ2-5, with 8 bases that match TRBD2. The CDR3 is made up of 16 amino acids. The germline V gene has CDR1 SGDLS and CDR2 YYNGEE. V shed 0 bases and J 11 bases; nucleotides not matched to a gene: 15. CDR3 region: CASSVDPAGVRNEQYF. The DNA for the CDR3 is TGTGCCAGCAGCGTAGACCCAGCGGGAGTTCGGAATGAGCAGTACTTC.

The V gene is TRBV6-4, the J gene TRBJ2-3; 7 bases agree with TRBD2. The CDR3 sequence is 14 residues long. The germline gives CDR1 MRHNA, CDR2 SNTAGT. Losses at the gene ends were 2 bases for V and 6 bases for J; bases not matched to a gene: 5. CDR3 in DNA: TGTGCCAGCAGTGACGGAGTCGGGGGGGATACGCAGTATTTT. This codes for CASSDGVGGDTQYF.

This chain links TRBV12-3 or TRBV12-4 with TRBJ1-6, with 10 bases lining up with TRBD1. V shed 4 bases, J shed 9 bases, and the junction held 6 bases outside the gene matches. The CDR3 loop spans 15 amino acids. CDR3 sequence (DNA): TGTGCCAGCAGTTGGGACAGGGGAGGGATTTCACCCCTCCACTTT. Its protein is CASSWDRGGISPLHF.

This chain uses TRBV20-1 with TRBJ1-1; D remains unclear. This CDR3 contains 14 residues. V gave up 0 bases and J gave up 4 bases, with 12 bases separating them. From germline, CDR1 is DFQATT and CDR2 SNEGSKA (reference sequence). In DNA form, the CDR3 reads TGCAGTGCTAGAGATAACCGAGGCGCCACTGAAGCTTTCTTT. Amino acids: CSARDNRGATEAFF.

J is TRBJ2-7 and V is TRBV20-1; 7 nucleotides match TRBD1. CDR3 length: 14 amino acids. V lost 1 base and J lost 2; bases outside the gene matches: 5. Germline CDR1 DFQATT, CDR2 SNEGSKA (reference sequence). CDR3 nucleotide sequence: TGCAGTGCTAGAGGTCAAGGGGGCGCCTACGAGCAGTACTTC. This translates into CSARGQGGAYEQYF.

This chain uses TRBV28 with TRBJ2-3; the D gene is possibly TRBD1 (6 bases). V was trimmed by 3 bases and J by 4 bases, leaving 14 bases between them. The CDR3 has 15 amino acids. CDR1 and CDR2 (germline): MDHEN, SYDVKM. This CDR3 is CASSFSQGWSDTQYF. CDR3 coding DNA: TGTGCCAGCAGTTTCTCTCAGGGGTGGTCAGATACGCAGTATTTT.